The rows below give T cell receptor beta chains drawn from one sample of a study of blood T cell repertoires in COVID-19. Data came from immunoSEQ multiplex PCR; TCRdb stores just in-frame clones and leaves some out. The sample comprises nearly 250,000 clones, around 86% of which are singletons, and 2% to 2.5% rests with the top ten. Sample: PBMCs or T cells enriched from blood (not recorded which). Receptor source: a woman in her forties or fifties who had recovered from COVID-19. The CDR3 runs from the conserved cysteine through the conserved F or W. Fields, in order: V gene, J gene, CDR3 protein.

TRBV28,TRBJ1-5,CASSRQSESNQPQHF
TRBV19,TRBJ1-5,CASSIATVSNQPQHF
TRBV4-2,TRBJ2-1,CASSQTTSGIYNEQFF
TRBV5-1,TRBJ2-7,CASSLETGSYEQYF
TRBV20-1,TRBJ2-7,CSASAPPTRVTGGWEQYF
TRBV14,TRBJ2-1,CASSPLADSYNEQFF
TRBV11-2,TRBJ1-1,CASSFSNTNTEAFF
TRBV5-4,TRBJ2-7,CASSSWTSGSHEQYF
TRBV5-1,TRBJ1-6,CASSLAGSNSPLHF
TRBV5-5,TRBJ2-7,CASITLKLLAYEQYF
TRBV3-1/TRBV3-2,TRBJ1-5,CASRGTGTVQPQHF
TRBV19,TRBJ1-5,CASRPVLTNRNQPQHF
TRBV19,TRBJ2-3,CASSITASGDTQYF
TRBV19,TRBJ1-4,CASSTTGETNEKLFF
TRBV6-5,TRBJ1-2,CASSYTPTGLNYGYTF
TRBV28,TRBJ1-2,CASSIRVIGYTF
TRBV7-8,TRBJ1-2,CASSFQGLLGYTF
TRBV6-5,TRBJ2-3,CASRSTDTQYF
TRBV28,TRBJ2-7,CASSLGGGQAYEQYF
TRBV5-1,TRBJ2-3,CASSRQDRVGPDTQYF
TRBV28,TRBJ1-6,CASSPWRGWGNSPLHF
TRBV6-2/TRBV6-3,TRBJ2-2,CASSPLAGGINTGELFF
TRBV4-1,TRBJ2-7,CASSQPLAGGRYEQYF
TRBV30,TRBJ2-5,CAWRPGTLSRETQYF
TRBV5-4,TRBJ1-1,CASSRDRGNTEAFF
TRBV19,TRBJ2-2,CASILAGGLPGELFF
TRBV19,TRBJ2-2,CASSMSGTGELFF
TRBV4-1,TRBJ2-2,CASSQEAVSGELFF
TRBV28,TRBJ1-6,CASSLGSSYNSPLHF
TRBV11-3,TRBJ2-5,CASSSGVGDVETQYF
TRBV10-2,TRBJ1-4,CASRQPGQGLEKLFF